Detailed here is one TCR beta chain. This entry comes from a study of blood T cell repertoires in COVID-19. At the level of the study: Italy, Spain and the United States were the sources of the convalescent and acute COVID-19 samples. PBMCs, B-cell-depleted T cells, or T cells were the source of the cDNA or gDNA that made up the material.

The trim removed 3 bases at V and 7 bases at J, leaving 7 bases unmatched. The CDR3 loop spans 16 amino acids. In germline, CDR1 is KGHSH, CDR2 LQKENI. Original handling: Nucleated cell number was recorded as an estimate derived from reference gene primer amplification. Produced via immunoSEQ multiplex PCR; TCRdb's table is partial and in-frame only. That table furnishes V, J and clone size, whereas the DNA furnished D and trimming. This sample has approximately 170,000 clones; more than 85% occur once, and the top ten carry over 7%. V and J are TRBV18 and TRBJ2-1, with TRBD2 matching 12 bases. This clonotype was obtained from a woman older than 75 in a cohort sampled during active or convalescent COVID-19. The sequencing sample was made of peripheral blood. CDR3 sequence (DNA): TGTGCCAGCTCACCGACTAGCGGGGGAGCTCGTAATGAGCAGTTCTTC. It specifies CASSPTSGGARNEQFF.